This T cell receptor (beta chain) was sequenced for a study of shared clonotypes between healthy human individuals. Whole-study context: Three plates each covered CD4 naive and memory; CD8 naive two, CD8 memory one.

CD45RO-negative CD8 cells positively selected for CCR7 made up the naive population, which excluded terminally differentiated effector memory CD45RA+ cells. This clone was seen more than once but under ten times. Germline CDR1 reads SGHTA; CDR2 reads FQGNSA. CDR3 length: 12 amino acids. V lost 0 bases, J lost 7 bases, and 6 bases lay in between. When replicate PCRs were run on sorted subsets, they used around 200 ng DNA, around 33,000 T cell genomes. Profiling relied on immunoSEQ multiplex PCR, and the TCRdb table lists in-frame clones only, not all of them. The table lists about 2.2 million clones, around 93% of them singletons.

This TCR was recovered from a young man in good health. Some clones in this sample may be carry-over from other donors' samples. The chain links TRBV7-2 to TRBJ1-1; D not certain. Specimen: naive CD8+ T cells from PBMCs. The CDR3 DNA is TGTGCCAGCAGCTTAGCAGGGAATGAAGCTTTCTTT. Translated, it gives CASSLAGNEAFF.